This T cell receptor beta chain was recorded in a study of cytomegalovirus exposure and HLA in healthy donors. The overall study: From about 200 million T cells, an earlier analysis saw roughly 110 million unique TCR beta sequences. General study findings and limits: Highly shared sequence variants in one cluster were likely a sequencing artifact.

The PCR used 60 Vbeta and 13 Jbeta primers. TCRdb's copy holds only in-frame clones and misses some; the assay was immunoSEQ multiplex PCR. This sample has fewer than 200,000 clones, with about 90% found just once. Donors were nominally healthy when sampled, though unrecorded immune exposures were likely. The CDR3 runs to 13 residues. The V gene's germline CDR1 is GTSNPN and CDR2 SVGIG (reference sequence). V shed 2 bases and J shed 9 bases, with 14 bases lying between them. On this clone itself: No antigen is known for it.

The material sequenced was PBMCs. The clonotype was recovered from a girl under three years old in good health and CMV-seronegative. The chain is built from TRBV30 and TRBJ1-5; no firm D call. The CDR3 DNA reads TGTGCCTGGAGTTACGGTCCCCATTGGCCCCAGCATTTT. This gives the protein CAWSYGPHWPQHF.